The 10 T cell receptor beta chains in this list originate from one sample, sequenced in a study of T cell repertoires in cytomegalovirus infection. Each CDR3 protein gets one entry after TCRdb re-called the reads with MiXCR. The sample contains about 920,000 distinct CDR3 sequences, around 31% of which appear only once. Antigens for these TCRs are unknown. This specimen was cultured CD8+ T cells from PBMCs, taken from culture after CMV antigen stimulation. The receptors stem from a human donor in good health (CMV status not recorded). Some clones in this sample may be carry-over from other donors' samples.

This clonotype has just one count. This rearrangement joins TRBV3-1 to TRBJ2-2; TRBD1 matches 7 bases. The V and J ends lost 4 bases and 5 bases, in that order; junction bases with no gene match: 7. The CDR3 consists of 15 residues. The germline V gene has CDR1 LGHDT and CDR2 YNNKEL (reference sequence). CDR3 in DNA: TGTGCCAGCAGCCCTCCGGGACAGCGGACCGGGGAGCTGTTTTTT. It codes for CASSPPGQRTGELFF.

This clonotype was counted only a few times. The chain recombines TRBV6-2 or TRBV6-3 with TRBJ1-1, with TRBD1 as a possible D gene (5 bases). The CDR3 is 15 residues long. Per the germline V gene, CDR1 is MNHEY and CDR2 is SVGEGT. V shed 4 bases and J shed 0 bases, with 12 bases lying between them. CDR3 in DNA: TGTGCCAGCAGTTTTGAGGGGATTCTGAACACTGAAGCTTTCTTT. Encoded protein: CASSFEGILNTEAFF.

This clonotype occurred a few times. The gene calls are TRBV6-5 and TRBJ2-1, with 10 positions matching TRBD2. The germline V gene has CDR1 MNHEY and CDR2 SVGAGI. This CDR3 is 17 amino acids long. Unmatched junction bases numbered 9, after V lost 3 bases and J lost 4 bases. Here the CDR3 reads CASSYLAGAKFYNEQFF. The CDR3 coding sequence is TGTGCCAGCAGTTATCTAGCGGGGGCCAAGTTTTACAATGAGCAGTTCTTC.

This clonotype was observed at least ten times. J is TRBJ2-7 and V is TRBV5-1; 8 bases are a match to TRBD2. Germline V gene lookup returns CDR1 SGHRS and CDR2 YFSETQ. The CDR3 is made up of 16 amino acids. The ends lost 1 base at V and 5 bases at J; junction bases unmatched: 11. CDR3 coding DNA: TGCGCCAGCAGCTTGATCCCAAGCGGGGGCTTCCACGAGCAGTACTTC. Residues: CASSLIPSGGFHEQYF.

This clonotype was picked up a small number of times. The chain links TRBV6-2 or TRBV6-3 to TRBJ2-3; 7 bases match TRBD2. Germline CDR1 is MNHEY and CDR2 is SVGEGT. V gave up 2 bases and J gave up 6 bases; unmatched junction bases: 5. This CDR3 is built from 14 residues. CDR3 bases: TGTGCCAGCAGTTACGGCGGGGGAAGGGATACGCAGTATTTT. Translating gives CASSYGGGRDTQYF.

This clonotype was seen a few times. The rearrangement links TRBV27 to TRBJ2-1; 11 nucleotides line up with TRBD1. Germline CDR1 is MNHEY and CDR2 is SMNVEV (reference sequence). The CDR3 contains 15 residues. J was trimmed by 10 bases and V by 2 bases; bases with no gene match: 7. The CDR3 here is CASSLGDRGDSEQFF. The CDR3 region has the DNA TGTGCCAGCAGTTTAGGGGACAGGGGGGACTCCGAGCAGTTCTTC.

This clonotype has ten or more counts. The chain is built from TRBV7-6 and TRBJ2-3; 9 nucleotides align to TRBD1. Trimming cost V 5 bases and J 3 bases; bases outside gene matches: 12. This CDR3 region has 17 residues. Germline V gives CDR1 SGHVS, CDR2 FNYEAQ. CDR3 DNA: TGTGCCAGCAGCCCTAGGACAGGGGAGGGCCTAACAGATACGCAGTATTTT. This gives the protein CASSPRTGEGLTDTQYF. Full variable domain (remainder filled in from reference TRBV7-6 and TRBJ2-3): GAGVSQSPRYKVTKRGQDVALRCDPISGHVSLYWYRQALGQGPEFLTYFNYEAQQDKSGLPNDRFSAERPEGSISTLTIQRTEQRDSAMYRCASSPRTGEGLTDTQYFGPGTRLTVL.

This chain joins TRBV3-1 and TRBJ2-5; TRBD1 matches at 7 bases. The CDR3 is 13 residues long. CDR1 is LGHDT, CDR2 YNNKEL, per germline (reference sequence). J lost 6 bases, V lost 11 bases, and 12 bases had no gene match. The CDR3 DNA follows: TGTGCCTCTGCCAACAGGGGAGTAAAGACCCAGTACTTC. This gives the protein CASANRGVKTQYF.

This clonotype has ten or more counts. This chain connects TRBV7-8 to TRBJ1-6, with D unclear. V shed 4 bases and J shed 8 bases, with 24 bases lying between them. The CDR3 totals 18 residues. CDR1 and CDR2 (germline): SGHVS, FQNEAQ. CDR3 sequence (DNA): TGTGCCAGCAGCTCCCCCCTTAAAGGGCTAAATGTAGATTCACCCCTCCACTTT. This sequence encodes CASSSPLKGLNVDSPLHF.

The chain employs TRBV12-3 or TRBV12-4 and TRBJ2-5; no reliable D call. The CDR3 runs 15 residues. V lost 2 bases and J 5 bases, leaving 15 bases between the germline ends. CDR3 nucleotides: TGTGCCAGCAGTTTACGACTTCGCTTCTTGGAGACCCAGTACTTC. Encoded protein: CASSLRLRFLETQYF.